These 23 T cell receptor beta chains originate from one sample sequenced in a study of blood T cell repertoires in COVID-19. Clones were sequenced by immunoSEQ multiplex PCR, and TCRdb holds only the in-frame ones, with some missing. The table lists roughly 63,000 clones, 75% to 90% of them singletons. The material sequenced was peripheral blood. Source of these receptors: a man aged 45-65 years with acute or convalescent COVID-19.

The CDR3 is CASSVPRGGGFDTGELFF. The CDR3 DNA reads as TGTGCCAGCAGCGTACCTAGAGGTGGGGGGTTCGACACCGGGGAGCTGTTTTTT. The genes are TRBV9 and TRBJ2-2; possible D gene TRBD2, 6 bases. V lost 1 base, J lost 3 bases, and 19 bases lay in between. The CDR3 sequence is 18 residues long. Germline V gives CDR1 SGDLS, CDR2 YYNGEE. The complete variable domain, with remaining parts taken from reference TRBV9 and TRBJ2-2, reads DSGVTQTPKHLITATGQRVTLRCSPRSGDLSVYWYQQSLDQGLQFLIQYYNGEERAKGNILERFSAQQFPDLHSELNLSSLELGDSALYFCASSVPRGGGFDTGELFFGEGSRLTVL.

The CDR3 DNA sequence: TGTGCCAGCAGTCTCAGGGGCGTTAGCACAGATACGCAGTATTTT. This gives the protein CASSLRGVSTDTQYF. The V call is TRBV2, the J call TRBJ2-3, with D tentatively TRBD1 (6 bases). CDR1 is SNHLY, CDR2 FYNNEI, per germline. The CDR3 sequence is 15 residues long. V lost 5 bases, J lost 0 bases, and 12 bases lay in between.

The DNA for the CDR3 is TGCGCCAGCAGCCAAGGGTTATCGACTCCACGATCCGGGGAGCTGTTTTTT. Translating it yields CASSQGLSTPRSGELFF. The chain has TRBV4-1 and TRBJ2-2; D gene ambiguous. From germline, CDR1 is MGHRA and CDR2 YSYEKL. Trimming pared 1 base from V and 6 bases from J, leaving 18 bases between. This CDR3 has 17 residues.

In nucleotides, the CDR3 is TGTGCCAGCAGCCTGGGACAGATTCTTTACGAGCAGTACTTC. It specifies CASSLGQILYEQYF. The chain is built from TRBV11-2 and TRBJ2-7; 7 positions agree with TRBD1. There are 14 residues in the CDR3. The J segment lost 4 bases and the V segment lost 5 bases, leaving 8 bases of the junction unmatched. Germline CDR1 is SGHAT and CDR2 is FQNNGV. Complete variable domain (other parts from reference TRBV11-2 and TRBJ2-7): EAGVAQSPRYKIIEKRQSVAFWCNPISGHATLYWYQQILGQGPKLLIQFQNNGVVDDSQLPKDRFSAERLKGVDSTLKIQPAKLEDSAVYLCASSLGQILYEQYFGPGTRLTVT.

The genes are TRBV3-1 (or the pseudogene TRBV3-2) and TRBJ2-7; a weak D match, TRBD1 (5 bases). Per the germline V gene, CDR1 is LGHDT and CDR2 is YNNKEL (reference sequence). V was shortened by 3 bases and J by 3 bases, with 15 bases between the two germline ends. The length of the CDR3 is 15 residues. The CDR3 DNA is TGTGCCAGCAGCCAGTCTCGTCGGACAAACTACGAGCAGTACTTC. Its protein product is CASSQSRRTNYEQYF.

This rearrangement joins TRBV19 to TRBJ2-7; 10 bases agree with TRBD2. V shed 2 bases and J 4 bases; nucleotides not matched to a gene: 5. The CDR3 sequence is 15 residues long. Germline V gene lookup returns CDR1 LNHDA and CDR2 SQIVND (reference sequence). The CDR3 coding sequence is TGTGCCAGTAGTATATCCGGGACTAGCGATTACGAGCAGTACTTC. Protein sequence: CASSISGTSDYEQYF.

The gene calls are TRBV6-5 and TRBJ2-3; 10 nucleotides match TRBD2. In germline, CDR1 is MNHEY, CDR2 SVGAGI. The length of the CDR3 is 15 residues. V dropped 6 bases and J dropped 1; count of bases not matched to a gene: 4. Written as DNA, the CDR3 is TGTGCCAGCAGCCTAGCGGGAGAGCGCACAGATACGCAGTATTTT. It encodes CASSLAGERTDTQYF.

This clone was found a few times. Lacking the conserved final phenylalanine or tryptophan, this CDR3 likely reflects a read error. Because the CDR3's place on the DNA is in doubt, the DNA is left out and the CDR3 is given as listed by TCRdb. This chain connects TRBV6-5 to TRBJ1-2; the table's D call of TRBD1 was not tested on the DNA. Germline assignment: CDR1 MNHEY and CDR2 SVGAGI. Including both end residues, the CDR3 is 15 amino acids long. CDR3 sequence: CASQNPGQGDIRMSV.

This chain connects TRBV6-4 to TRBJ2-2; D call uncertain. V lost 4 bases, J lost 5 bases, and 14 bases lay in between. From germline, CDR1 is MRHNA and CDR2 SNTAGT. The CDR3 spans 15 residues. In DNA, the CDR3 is TGTGCCAGCAGTGTTGCCGACACCTTGACCGGGGAGCTGTTTTTT. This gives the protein CASSVADTLTGELFF.

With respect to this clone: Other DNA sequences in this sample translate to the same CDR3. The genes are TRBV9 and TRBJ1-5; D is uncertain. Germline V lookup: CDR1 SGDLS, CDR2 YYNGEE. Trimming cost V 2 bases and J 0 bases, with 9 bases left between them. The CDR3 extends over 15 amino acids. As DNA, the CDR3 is TGTGCCAGCAGCGTGGGAGGGAATAGCAATCAGCCCCAGCATTTT. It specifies CASSVGGNSNQPQHF.

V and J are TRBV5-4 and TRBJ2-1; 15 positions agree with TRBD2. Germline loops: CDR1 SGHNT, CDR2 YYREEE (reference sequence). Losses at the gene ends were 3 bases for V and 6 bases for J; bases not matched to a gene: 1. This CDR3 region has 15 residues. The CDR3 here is CASSSGLAGGNEQFF. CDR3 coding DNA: TGTGCCAGCAGCTCGGGACTAGCGGGAGGCAATGAGCAGTTCTTC. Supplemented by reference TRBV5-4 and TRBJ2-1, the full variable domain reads ETGVTQSPTHLIKTRGQQVTLRCSSQSGHNTVSWYQQALGQGPQFIFQYYREEENGRGNFPPRFSGLQFPNYSSELNVNALELDDSALYLCASSSGLAGGNEQFFGPGTRLTVL.

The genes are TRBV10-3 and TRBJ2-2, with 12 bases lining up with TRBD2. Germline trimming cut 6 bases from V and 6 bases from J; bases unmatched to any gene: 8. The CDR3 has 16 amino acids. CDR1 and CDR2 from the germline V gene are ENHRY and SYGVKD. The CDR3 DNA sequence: TGTGCCATCAGCAGACTAGCGGGAGAACGCCCCGGGGAGCTGTTTTTT. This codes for CAISRLAGERPGELFF.

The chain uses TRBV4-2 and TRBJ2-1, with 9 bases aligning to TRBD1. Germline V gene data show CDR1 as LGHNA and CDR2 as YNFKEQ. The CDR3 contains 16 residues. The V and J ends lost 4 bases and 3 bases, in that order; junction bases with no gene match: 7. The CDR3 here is CASSLGRQGVYNEQFF. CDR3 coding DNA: TGTGCCAGCAGCCTGGGCCGACAGGGGGTCTACAATGAGCAGTTCTTC.

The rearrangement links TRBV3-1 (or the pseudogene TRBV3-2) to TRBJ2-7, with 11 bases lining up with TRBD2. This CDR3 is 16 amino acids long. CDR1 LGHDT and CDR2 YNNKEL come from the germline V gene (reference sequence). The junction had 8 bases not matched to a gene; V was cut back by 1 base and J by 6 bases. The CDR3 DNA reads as TGTGCCAGCAGCCAAGGGACCGTAGCGGGAGGGGGCGAGCAGTACTTC. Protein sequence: CASSQGTVAGGGEQYF.

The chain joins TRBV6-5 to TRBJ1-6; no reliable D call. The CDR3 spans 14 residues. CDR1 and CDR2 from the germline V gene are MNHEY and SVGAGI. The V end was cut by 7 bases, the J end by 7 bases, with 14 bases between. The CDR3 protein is CASMDRTVNSPLHF. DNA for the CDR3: TGTGCCAGCATGGATCGTACAGTAAATTCACCCCTCCACTTT.

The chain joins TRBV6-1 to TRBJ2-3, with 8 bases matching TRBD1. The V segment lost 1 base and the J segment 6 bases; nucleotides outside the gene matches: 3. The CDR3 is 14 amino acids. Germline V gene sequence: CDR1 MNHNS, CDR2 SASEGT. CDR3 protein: CASSEGTGWDTQYF. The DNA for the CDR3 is TGTGCCAGCAGTGAAGGGACAGGGTGGGATACGCAGTATTTT.

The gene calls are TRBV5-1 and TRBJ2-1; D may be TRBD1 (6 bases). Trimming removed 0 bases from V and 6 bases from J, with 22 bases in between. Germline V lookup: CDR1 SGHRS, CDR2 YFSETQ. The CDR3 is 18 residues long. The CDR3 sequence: CASSLGRAPSGEPNEQFF. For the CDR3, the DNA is TGCGCCAGCAGCTTGGGGAGAGCCCCTTCAGGGGAGCCCAATGAGCAGTTCTTC.

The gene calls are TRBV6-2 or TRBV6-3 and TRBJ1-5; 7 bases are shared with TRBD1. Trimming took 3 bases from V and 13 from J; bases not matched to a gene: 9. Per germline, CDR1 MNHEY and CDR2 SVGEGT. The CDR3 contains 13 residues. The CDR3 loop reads CASSYEGASKQHF. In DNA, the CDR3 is TGTGCCAGCAGTTATGAGGGGGCGTCAAAACAGCATTTT.

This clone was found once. The CDR3 DNA reads as TGTGCCAGCAGCCAAGAACTCCCGGTCCCTAATTCACCCCTCCACTTT. The encoded protein is CASSQELPVPNSPLHF. The chain joins TRBV4-2 to TRBJ1-6, with D uncertain. CDR1 LGHNA and CDR2 YNFKEQ come from the germline V gene. The CDR3 length is 16 residues. V was pared by 0 bases and J by 6 bases, with 12 bases between.

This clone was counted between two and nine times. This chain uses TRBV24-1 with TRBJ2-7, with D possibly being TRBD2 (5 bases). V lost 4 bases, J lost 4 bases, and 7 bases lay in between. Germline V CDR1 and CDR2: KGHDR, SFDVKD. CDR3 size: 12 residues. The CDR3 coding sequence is TGTGCCACCAGTGAAGGACTGTACGAGCAGTACTTC. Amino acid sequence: CATSEGLYEQYF.

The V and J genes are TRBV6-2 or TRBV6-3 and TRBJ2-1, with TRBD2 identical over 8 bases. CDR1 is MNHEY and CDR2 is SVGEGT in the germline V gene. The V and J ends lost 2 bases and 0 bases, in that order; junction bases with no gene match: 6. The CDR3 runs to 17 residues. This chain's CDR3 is CASSYQPGLGSYNEQFF. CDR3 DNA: TGTGCCAGCAGTTACCAACCGGGACTAGGCTCCTACAATGAGCAGTTCTTC.

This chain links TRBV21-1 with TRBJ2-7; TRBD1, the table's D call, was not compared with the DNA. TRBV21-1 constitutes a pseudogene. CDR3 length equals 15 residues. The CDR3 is CASSKMTARHYEQYV. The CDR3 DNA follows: TGTGCCAGCAGCAAAATGACAGCGCGTCACTACGAGCAGTACGTC.

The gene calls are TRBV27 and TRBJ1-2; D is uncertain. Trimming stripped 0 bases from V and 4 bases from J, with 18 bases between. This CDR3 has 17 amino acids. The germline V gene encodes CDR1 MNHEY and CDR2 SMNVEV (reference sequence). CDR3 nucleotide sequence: TGTGCCAGCAGTTTATCCCGGCGGGCCCGCGCAGCCTATGGCTACACCTTC. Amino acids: CASSLSRRARAAYGYTF.